One sample yielded the 7 T cell receptor beta chains listed below, sequenced in a study of blood T cell repertoires in COVID-19. Libraries were prepared by immunoSEQ multiplex PCR; TCRdb keeps only in-frame clonotypes and omits some of them. This table holds hundreds of thousands of clones, 80% to 90% found once. Input material: peripheral blood. Receptors were obtained from a man in his late teens or twenties with COVID-19, enrolled during active disease.

This chain links TRBV2 with TRBJ1-4; D unresolved. Germline-derived CDR1 and CDR2 are SNHLY and FYNNEI. V lost 6 bases and J lost 7, with 15 bases in between. The CDR3 length is 14 residues. The CDR3 sequence: CASRDVGVSEKLFF. CDR3 bases: TGTGCCAGCAGGGACGTCGGGGTTAGTGAAAAACTGTTTTTT.

This clone was recorded only once. The chain joins TRBV12-5 to TRBJ2-7; maybe TRBD1 (6 bases). With 3 bases removed from V and 1 base from J, the gap between germline ends came to 16 bases. CDR3 size: 16 residues. Germline-derived CDR1 and CDR2 are LGHNT and FRNRAP. The CDR3 nucleotides read TGTGCTAGTGGTTTCATCCTCCGGGACATATCCTACGAGCAGTACTTC. It specifies CASGFILRDISYEQYF.

The J gene is TRBJ1-2, the V gene TRBV5-1, with a weak D call TRBD1 (5 bases). Germline loops: CDR1 SGHRS, CDR2 YFSETQ. This CDR3 has 15 amino acids. V was pared by 0 bases and J by 2 bases, with 11 bases between. In nucleotides, the CDR3 is TGCGCCAGCAGCTTGGGGGCAGGGCCCAACTATGGCTACACCTTC. Encoded protein: CASSLGAGPNYGYTF.

The chain is built from TRBV27 and TRBJ2-7, with 7 bases that match TRBD2. The CDR3 spans 16 residues. The junction had 16 bases not matched to a gene; V was cut back by 6 bases and J by 5 bases. Germline CDR1 MNHEY, CDR2 SMNVEV (reference sequence). The CDR3: CASSRSGVRAVDEQYF. The CDR3 DNA reads TGTGCCAGCAGCCGCAGCGGGGTCAGGGCTGTCGACGAGCAGTACTTC.

V is TRBV11-2 and J is TRBJ2-5, with TRBD2 matching over 11 bases. There are 15 residues in the CDR3. Germline CDR1 SGHAT, CDR2 FQNNGV. The V gene end was trimmed by 1 base and the J gene end by 5 bases; junction bases not matched to a gene: 3. CDR3 protein: CASSLVSGGDETQYF. The CDR3 DNA follows: TGTGCCAGCAGCTTAGTTAGCGGGGGGGATGAGACCCAGTACTTC.

The chain combines TRBV5-1 with TRBJ2-7, with D possibly being TRBD1 (6 bases). Trimming removed 0 bases at V and 2 bases at J, with 9 bases between. The CDR3 spans 14 residues. Germline lookup yields CDR1 SGHRS and CDR2 YFSETQ. The DNA for the CDR3 is TGCGCCAGCAGCTTGGGGACAGCCCCCTACGAGCAGTACTTC. Its protein is CASSLGTAPYEQYF.

The gene calls are TRBV19 and TRBJ1-4; TRBD1 matches at 12 bases. Germline CDR1 LNHDA, CDR2 SQIVND (reference sequence). The V gene end was trimmed by 10 bases and the J gene end by 10 bases; junction bases not matched to a gene: 19. This CDR3 comprises 17 residues. The CDR3 loop reads CATQGGQGATRLGKLFF. As DNA, the CDR3 is TGTGCCACCCAGGGGGGACAGGGGGCGACGAGGTTGGGAAAACTGTTTTTT.